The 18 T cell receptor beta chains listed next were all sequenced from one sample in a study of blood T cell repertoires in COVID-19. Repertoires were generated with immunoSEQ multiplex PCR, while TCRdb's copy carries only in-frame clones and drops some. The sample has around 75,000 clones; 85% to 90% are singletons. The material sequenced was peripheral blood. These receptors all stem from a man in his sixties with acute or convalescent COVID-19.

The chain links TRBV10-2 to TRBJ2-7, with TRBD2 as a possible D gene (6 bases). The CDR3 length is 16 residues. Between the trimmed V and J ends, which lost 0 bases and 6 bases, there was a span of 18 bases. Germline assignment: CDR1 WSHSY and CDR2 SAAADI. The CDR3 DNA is TGCGCCAGCAGTGAGTCGGCAGGGACTGGCCGGACCGAGCAGTACTTC. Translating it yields CASSESAGTGRTEQYF.

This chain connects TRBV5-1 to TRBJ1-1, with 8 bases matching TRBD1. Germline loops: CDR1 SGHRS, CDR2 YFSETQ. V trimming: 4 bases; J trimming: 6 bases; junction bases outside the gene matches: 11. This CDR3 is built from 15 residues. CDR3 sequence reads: CASSPGGVNRAEAFF. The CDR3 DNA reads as TGCGCCAGCAGCCCAGGGGGCGTTAATCGGGCTGAAGCTTTCTTT.

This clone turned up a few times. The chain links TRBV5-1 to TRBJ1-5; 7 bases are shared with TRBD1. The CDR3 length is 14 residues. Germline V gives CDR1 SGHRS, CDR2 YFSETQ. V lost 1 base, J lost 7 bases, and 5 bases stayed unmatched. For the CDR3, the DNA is TGCGCCAGCAGCTTGAGTCAGGGGGGACAGCCCCAGCATTTT. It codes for CASSLSQGGQPQHF.

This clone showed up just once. As DNA, the CDR3 is TGCAGCGTTGAAGACCCCCAAATTAACTATGGCTACACCTTC. Amino acid sequence: CSVEDPQINYGYTF. The V and J genes are TRBV29-1 and TRBJ1-2; the D is unclear. V dropped 0 bases and J dropped 1 base, with 9 bases sitting between them. The CDR3 consists of 14 residues. Germline V gives CDR1 SQVTM, CDR2 ANQGSEA.

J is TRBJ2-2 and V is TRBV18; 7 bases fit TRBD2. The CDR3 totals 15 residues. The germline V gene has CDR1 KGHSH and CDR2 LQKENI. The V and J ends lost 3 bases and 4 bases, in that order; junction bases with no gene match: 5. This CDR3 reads CASSPSTSSTGELFF. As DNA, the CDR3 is TGTGCCAGCTCACCCTCGACTAGCTCCACCGGGGAGCTGTTTTTT.

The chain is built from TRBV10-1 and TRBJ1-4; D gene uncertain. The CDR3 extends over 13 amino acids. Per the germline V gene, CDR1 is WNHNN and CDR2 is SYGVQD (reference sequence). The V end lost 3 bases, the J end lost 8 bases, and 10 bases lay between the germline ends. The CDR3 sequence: CASSDRVGEKLFF. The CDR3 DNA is TGCGCCAGCAGTGATCGGGTAGGAGAAAAACTGTTTTTT.

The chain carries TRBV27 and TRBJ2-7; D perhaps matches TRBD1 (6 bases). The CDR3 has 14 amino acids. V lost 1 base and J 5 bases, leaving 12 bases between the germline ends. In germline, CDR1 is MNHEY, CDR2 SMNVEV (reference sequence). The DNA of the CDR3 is TGTGCCAGCAGTTTATTTCGGACAGTCGACGAGCAGTACTTC. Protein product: CASSLFRTVDEQYF.

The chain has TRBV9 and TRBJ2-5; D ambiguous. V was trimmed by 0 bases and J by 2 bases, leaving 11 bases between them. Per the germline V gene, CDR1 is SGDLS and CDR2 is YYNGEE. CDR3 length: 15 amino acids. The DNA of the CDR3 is TGTGCCAGCAGCGTAGCTCCTGGCCTTCAAGAGACCCAGTACTTC. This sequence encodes CASSVAPGLQETQYF.

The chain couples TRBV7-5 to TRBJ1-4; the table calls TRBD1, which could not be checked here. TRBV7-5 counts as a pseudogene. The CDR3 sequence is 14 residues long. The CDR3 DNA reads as TGTGCCAGAGGGGCCGGGACAGGGAATGAAAAACTGTTTTTT. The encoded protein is CARGAGTGNEKLFF.

The DNA of the CDR3 is TGTGCCAGCAGTCAGGTGAACACTGAAGCTTTCTTT. It encodes CASSQVNTEAFF. V and J are TRBV2 and TRBJ1-1; no firm D call. Trimming took off 5 bases at V and 0 bases at J, with 4 bases between the two ends. The germline V gene encodes CDR1 SNHLY and CDR2 FYNNEI. CDR3 length: 12 amino acids.

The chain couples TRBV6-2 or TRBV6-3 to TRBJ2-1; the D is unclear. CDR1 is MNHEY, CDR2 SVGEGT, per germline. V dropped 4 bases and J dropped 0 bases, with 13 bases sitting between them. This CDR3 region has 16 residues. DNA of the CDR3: TGTGCCAGCAGTTCTGTGGAAGCGAGCTCCTACAATGAGCAGTTCTTC. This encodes CASSSVEASSYNEQFF.

The CDR3 region is CASSKGLAGDTGELFF. The CDR3 nucleotides are TGTGCCAGCAGCAAGGGACTAGCGGGAGACACCGGGGAGCTGTTTTTT. The chain recombines TRBV5-4 with TRBJ2-2; 14 bases match TRBD2. This CDR3 region has 16 residues. The J segment lost 3 bases and the V segment lost 4 bases, leaving 2 bases of the junction unmatched. The germline V gene encodes CDR1 SGHNT and CDR2 YYREEE (reference sequence).

CDR3 nucleotide sequence: TGTGCCAGCAGGACAGAAAGCATGAACACTGAAGCTTTCTTT. It encodes CASRTESMNTEAFF. The rearrangement uses TRBV6-5 and TRBJ1-1, with D tentatively TRBD1 (5 bases). The V gene lost 6 bases and the J gene lost 0 bases, with 11 bases spanning the gap. The CDR3 consists of 14 residues. The germline V gene has CDR1 MNHEY and CDR2 SVGAGI.

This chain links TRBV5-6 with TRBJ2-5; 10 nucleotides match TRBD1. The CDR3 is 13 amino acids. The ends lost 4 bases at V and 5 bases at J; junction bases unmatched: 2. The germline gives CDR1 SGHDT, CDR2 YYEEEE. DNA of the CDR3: TGTGCCAGCAGCGGGACAGGGGTCGAGACCCAGTACTTC. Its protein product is CASSGTGVETQYF.

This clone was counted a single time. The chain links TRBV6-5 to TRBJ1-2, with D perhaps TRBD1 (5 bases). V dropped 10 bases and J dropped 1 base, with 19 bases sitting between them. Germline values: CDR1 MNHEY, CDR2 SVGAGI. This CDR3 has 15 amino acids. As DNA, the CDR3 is TGTGCCACGCCGCCCTGGGGGGGGAATAACTATGGCTACACCTTC. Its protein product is CATPPWGGNNYGYTF.

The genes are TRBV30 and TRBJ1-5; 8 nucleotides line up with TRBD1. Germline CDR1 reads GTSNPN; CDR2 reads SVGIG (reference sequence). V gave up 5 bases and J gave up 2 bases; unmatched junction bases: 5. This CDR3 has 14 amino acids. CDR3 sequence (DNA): TGTGCCTGGGGACAGGGAATTGGCAATCAGCCCCAGCATTTT. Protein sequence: CAWGQGIGNQPQHF.

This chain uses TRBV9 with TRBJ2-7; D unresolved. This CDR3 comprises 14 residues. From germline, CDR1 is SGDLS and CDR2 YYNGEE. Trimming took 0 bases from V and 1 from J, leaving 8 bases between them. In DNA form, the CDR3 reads TGTGCCAGCAGCGTAGGAGGTCAATCCTACGAGCAGTACTTC. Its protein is CASSVGGQSYEQYF.

The CDR3 loop is CASSHRGNTEAFF. The CDR3 bases are TGCGCCAGCAGTCACCGGGGGAACACTGAAGCTTTCTTT. The chain is built from TRBV23-1 and TRBJ1-1, with D unclear. TRBV23-1 is treated as an ORF (open reading frame) with a function not yet certain. Deletions cut 3 bases from V and 1 base from J, with 6 bases between. This CDR3 has 13 residues.